These 7 T cell receptor beta chains were all obtained from the same sample, sequenced in a study of T cell responses to AZD1222 COVID-19 vaccine. Clones were read by immunoSEQ multiplex PCR, and TCRdb kept only the in-frame ones, dropping some. Among around 91,000 clones listed, about 88% were seen once. Sequences were derived from peripheral blood, sampled on day 0 of AZD1222 vaccination. These receptor sequences come from an adult in good health.

CDR3 in DNA: TGTGCCAGCAGTGAATGGGGTTTAAGGAATCAGCCCCAGCATTTT. Amino acid sequence: CASSEWGLRNQPQHF. This rearrangement joins TRBV2 to TRBJ1-5, with D unresolved. The CDR3 consists of 15 residues. V lost 2 bases and J lost 4, with 12 bases in between. Looked up from germline, CDR1 is SNHLY and CDR2 is FYNNEI.

The rearrangement uses TRBV19 and TRBJ1-1; TRBD1 aligns across 7 bases. With 4 bases clipped from V and 1 base from J, the junction kept 9 bases outside the gene matches. The germline V gene has CDR1 LNHDA and CDR2 SQIVND (reference sequence). This CDR3 contains 16 residues. The CDR3 sequence is CASSTEGQLKNTEAFF. CDR3 DNA sequence: TGTGCCAGTAGTACCGAGGGACAGTTAAAGAACACTGAAGCTTTCTTT.

The chain recombines TRBV7-9 with TRBJ1-6; the D gene is possibly TRBD1 (5 bases). The CDR3 covers 15 residues. The germline gives CDR1 SEHNR, CDR2 FQNEAQ (reference sequence). V lost 1 base, J lost 7 bases, and 11 bases lay in between. The CDR3 coding sequence is TGTGCCAGCAGCTTAGGGGACTCTAGGAATTCACCCCTCCACTTT. Protein product: CASSLGDSRNSPLHF.

This clone was observed a single time. The V and J genes are TRBV7-2 and TRBJ2-1, with D possibly matching TRBD2 (7 bases). The CDR3 is made up of 15 amino acids. Germline lookup yields CDR1 SGHTA and CDR2 FQGNSA. With 7 bases removed from V and 7 bases from J, the gap between germline ends came to 20 bases. CDR3 sequence reads: CASTSQGGGGNEQFF. CDR3 coding DNA: TGTGCCAGCACCTCACAAGGGGGGGGCGGGAATGAGCAGTTCTTC.

This rearrangement joins TRBV27 to TRBJ2-5, with TRBD2 matching over 9 bases. CDR3 length: 15 amino acids. V lost 5 bases to trimming and J lost 5 bases; unmatched junction nucleotides: 9. Germline CDR1 MNHEY, CDR2 SMNVEV (reference sequence). The CDR3 nucleotides read TGTGCCAGCAGTGACAAAGCGGGGGGCGAGGAGACCCAGTACTTC. Amino acids: CASSDKAGGEETQYF.

The CDR3 sequence is CATRDGYTEAFF. The CDR3 DNA sequence: TGTGCCACGAGGGATGGATACACTGAAGCTTTCTTT. The chain links TRBV6-5 to TRBJ1-1, with no clear D. The germline CDR1 and CDR2 sequences are MNHEY and SVGAGI. This CDR3 contains 12 residues. V dropped 10 bases and J dropped 3 bases, with 12 bases sitting between them.

The chain combines TRBV24-1 with TRBJ1-6, with TRBD1 identical over 9 bases. Per the germline V gene, CDR1 is KGHDR and CDR2 is SFDVKD. The CDR3 runs 18 residues. V dropped 0 bases and J dropped 10; count of bases not matched to a gene: 12. The CDR3 sequence: CATSDLHGDRAIGSPLHF. The CDR3 DNA sequence: TGTGCCACCAGTGATTTGCATGGGGACAGGGCGATCGGCTCACCCCTCCACTTT.